This passage covers 3 T cell receptor beta chains from one sample sequenced in a study of PD-1 blockade in classical Hodgkin lymphoma. Each of the patients experienced relapse following autologous stem cell transplantation, and their brentuximab vedotin exposure differed. The data were produced by immunoSEQ multiplex PCR, yet TCRdb's version contains in-frame clones alone and is incomplete. The table lists 110,000 or so clones, 89% of them singletons. This sample comprised peripheral blood mononuclear cells (PBMCs), obtained before the second cycle of nivolumab. The receptors here all came from a human donor with classical Hodgkin lymphoma.

The V and J genes are TRBV4-1 and TRBJ2-5, with TRBD1 matching over 7 bases. V trimming: 3 bases; J trimming: 3 bases; junction bases outside the gene matches: 4. CDR3 length equals 14 residues. Germline CDR1 and CDR2: MGHRA and YSYEKL. Written as DNA, the CDR3 is TGCGCCAGCAGCCACCGGGACAGCGAAGAGACCCAGTACTTC. Its translation is CASSHRDSEETQYF.

For the CDR3, the DNA is TGTGCCAGCAGCTTAAGGGAAGGTGGGTACGAGCAGTACTTC. Residues: CASSLREGGYEQYF. The rearrangement uses TRBV4-2 and TRBJ2-7; D ambiguous. The CDR3 extends over 14 amino acids. Per the germline V gene, CDR1 is LGHNA and CDR2 is YNFKEQ. V was shortened by 5 bases and J by 4 bases, with 15 bases between the two germline ends.

The gene calls are TRBV7-9 and TRBJ2-3; D is uncertain. Per germline, CDR1 SEHNR and CDR2 FQNEAQ (reference sequence). There are 11 residues in the CDR3. Trimming stripped 8 bases from V and 3 bases from J, with 6 bases between. CDR3 in amino acids: CASGKTDTQYF. The CDR3 nucleotides are TGTGCCAGCGGTAAGACAGATACGCAGTATTTT.